The 30 T cell receptor beta chains in this list originate from one sample, sequenced in a study of CD8 T cells in ankylosing spondylitis. TCRdb itself ran the 5' RACE reads through MiXCR, one entry per CDR3 protein. Found here are about 140,000 distinct CDR3 sequences, 7% to 10% of them singletons; the top ten hold more than 7%. The sequenced sample was synovial fluid, either unsorted or a sorted T cell fraction (not recorded which). The receptors come from a male donor with ankylosing spondylitis.

This clonotype was counted ten times or more. The rearrangement uses TRBV20-1 and TRBJ2-3; 10 positions match TRBD2. The CDR3 extends over 15 amino acids. J lost 4 bases, V lost 5 bases, and 9 bases had no gene match. Germline V gene sequence: CDR1 DFQATT, CDR2 SNEGSKA (reference sequence). The CDR3 bases are TGCAGTGCTCCTAGAAGGACTAGCGGCTCAGATACGCAGTATTTT. Its translation is CSAPRRTSGSDTQYF.

This clonotype was counted at least ten times. The chain recombines TRBV7-9 with TRBJ2-5; D not resolved. V shed 7 bases and J shed 2 bases, with 14 bases lying between them. The CDR3 spans 14 residues. Germline V gene sequence: CDR1 SEHNR, CDR2 FQNEAQ (reference sequence). CDR3 nucleotide sequence: TGTGCCAGCACCCAGAGCAGAGAACAAGAGACCCAGTACTTC. It codes for CASTQSREQETQYF.

V usage is TRBV9 and J usage is TRBJ2-5; D remains unclear. This CDR3 region has 16 residues. V lost 0 bases, J lost 4 bases, and 16 bases lay in between. Looked up from germline, CDR1 is SGDLS and CDR2 is YYNGEE. CDR3 region: CASSVDPISDGETQYF. The CDR3 DNA follows: TGTGCCAGCAGCGTAGACCCGATCTCGGACGGAGAGACCCAGTACTTC.

This clonotype was found many times. The rearrangement joins TRBV10-3 to TRBJ2-6; a weak D match, TRBD2 (5 bases). CDR3 size: 13 residues. The V end was cut by 7 bases, the J end by 11 bases, with 15 bases between. CDR1 is ENHRY and CDR2 is SYGVKD in the germline V gene. CDR3 sequence reads: CAINDRVEDVLTF. CDR3 nucleotide sequence: TGTGCCATCAATGATAGAGTGGAGGACGTCCTGACTTTC.

This clonotype was observed many times. The DNA of the CDR3 is TGCGCCAGCAGCTTGCTCTCGGGGTGGGGTGAAGCTTTCTTT. Its translation is CASSLLSGWGEAFF. The chain is built from TRBV5-1 and TRBJ1-1, with D hard to call. This CDR3 spans 14 amino acids. With 1 base removed from V and 7 bases from J, the gap between germline ends came to 14 bases. From germline, CDR1 is SGHRS and CDR2 YFSETQ.

The sample holds many counts of this clonotype. CDR3 in DNA: TGTGCCAGCAGCCAACAGGGAGATACGCAGTATTTT. It codes for CASSQQGDTQYF. The V and J genes are TRBV7-9 and TRBJ2-3, with D maybe TRBD1 (6 bases). CDR3 length equals 12 residues. Germline V CDR1 and CDR2: SEHNR, FQNEAQ (reference sequence). V gave up 5 bases and J gave up 5 bases, with 8 bases separating them.

This clonotype was seen ten or more times. J is TRBJ2-3 and V is TRBV12-3 or TRBV12-4; no definite D call. V lost 2 bases to trimming and J lost 6 bases, with 12 bases between them. The CDR3 extends over 14 amino acids. The CDR3 here is CASSLRRITDTQYF. In nucleotides, the CDR3 is TGTGCCAGCAGTTTACGACGGATTACGGATACGCAGTATTTT.

The chain couples TRBV20-1 to TRBJ1-5; 8 nucleotides align to TRBD1. The germline gives CDR1 DFQATT, CDR2 SNEGSKA (reference sequence). CDR3 length equals 13 residues. With 3 bases clipped from V and 5 bases from J, the junction kept 3 bases outside the gene matches. CDR3 sequence reads: CSASTGGDQPQHF. DNA for the CDR3: TGCAGTGCTAGTACAGGGGGAGATCAGCCCCAGCATTTT.

The chain links TRBV6-2 or TRBV6-3 to TRBJ2-7; the match to TRBD1 covers 8 bases. In germline, CDR1 is MNHEY, CDR2 SVGEGT. J was trimmed by 2 bases and V by 0 bases; bases with no gene match: 3. CDR3 length: 15 amino acids. The CDR3 region has the DNA TGTGCCAGCAGTTACTCGGCAGGGGGCCCCTACGAGCAGTACTTC. The encoded protein is CASSYSAGGPYEQYF.

This clonotype appeared many times. The genes are TRBV6-2 or TRBV6-3 and TRBJ2-5; D remains ambiguous. The CDR3 covers 14 residues. V was pared by 0 bases and J by 4 bases, with 9 bases between. Germline CDR1 and CDR2: MNHEY and SVGEGT. CDR3 region: CASSYSTRTETQYF. For the CDR3, the DNA is TGTGCCAGCAGTTACTCAACTCGGACAGAGACCCAGTACTTC.

The table lists this clonotype with a few counts. V gene TRBV6-5 combines with J gene TRBJ2-2; D unclear. From germline, CDR1 is MNHEY and CDR2 SVGAGI. There are 14 residues in the CDR3. V was clipped by 1 base and J by 4 bases, with 7 bases between them. CDR3 region: CASSYWISTGELFF. The CDR3 region has the DNA TGTGCCAGCAGTTACTGGATTTCCACCGGGGAGCTGTTTTTT.

This clonotype has at least ten counts. The chain uses TRBV11-3 and TRBJ2-1; 10 nucleotides line up with TRBD2. After removal of 0 bases from V and 0 bases from J, the junction contained 8 bases not matched to a gene. CDR1 is SGHNT and CDR2 is YENEEA in the germline V gene. This CDR3 comprises 19 residues. The CDR3 DNA reads as TGTGCCAGCAGCTTAGATGGGAATAGCGGGGGGATCTCCTACAATGAGCAGTTCTTC. Translated, it gives CASSLDGNSGGISYNEQFF.

This clonotype appeared a few times. This chain uses TRBV20-1 with TRBJ2-7, with 11 bases matching TRBD2. CDR3 length: 15 amino acids. V was pared by 3 bases and J by 5 bases, with 9 bases of the junction left unmatched. CDR1 and CDR2 from the germline V gene are DFQATT and SNEGSKA (reference sequence). The chain's CDR3 is CSASRGRLAGHEQYF. In DNA, the CDR3 is TGCAGTGCTAGTAGGGGGAGACTAGCGGGACACGAGCAGTACTTC.

The chain uses TRBV7-2 and TRBJ1-1, with TRBD1 as a possible D gene (6 bases). In germline, CDR1 is SGHTA, CDR2 FQGNSA. The CDR3 runs to 13 residues. With 5 bases removed from V and 5 bases from J, the gap between germline ends came to 12 bases. In nucleotides, the CDR3 is TGTGCCAGCAGCCCTTACAGGGAAACTGAAGCTTTCTTT. It codes for CASSPYRETEAFF.

Here the CDR3 reads CASIGQGAYHNEQFF. The CDR3 coding sequence is TGTGCCAGCATCGGACAGGGGGCGTACCACAATGAGCAGTTCTTC. This chain joins TRBV28 and TRBJ2-1, with 11 bases that match TRBD1. The V gene's germline CDR1 is MDHEN and CDR2 SYDVKM. Trimming took 7 bases from V and 5 from J; bases not matched to a gene: 7. The CDR3 is 15 residues long.

This clonotype was picked up a small number of times. CDR3 nucleotides: TGCGCCAGCAGCTTGGCCTCGGCCGGAATGAATGAAAAACTGTTTTTT. Its translation is CASSLASAGMNEKLFF. The chain uses TRBV5-1 and TRBJ1-4; D is undetermined. V was cut by 0 bases and J by 5 bases, with 14 bases left in between. This CDR3 spans 16 amino acids. Germline V gives CDR1 SGHRS, CDR2 YFSETQ.

The sample holds a few counts of this clonotype. This chain joins TRBV28 and TRBJ1-5; D unresolved. The length of the CDR3 is 12 residues. The V end was cut by 11 bases, the J end by 4 bases, with 12 bases between. The germline V gene has CDR1 MDHEN and CDR2 SYDVKM. The CDR3 protein is CAGKSGNQPQHF. In DNA form, the CDR3 reads TGTGCCGGCAAGTCGGGGAATCAGCCCCAGCATTTT.

The CDR3 DNA follows: TGCAGTGCTAGAGGGGGCGGAGGGGACTCCTACGAGCAGTACTTC. It codes for CSARGGGGDSYEQYF. The rearrangement uses TRBV20-1 and TRBJ2-7; possible D gene TRBD2, 6 bases. This CDR3 contains 15 residues. CDR1 DFQATT and CDR2 SNEGSKA come from the germline V gene (reference sequence). Trimming stripped 1 base from V and 0 bases from J, with 13 bases between.

This chain links TRBV2 with TRBJ1-1; no definite D call. The V end was cut by 3 bases, the J end by 1 base, with 9 bases between. The CDR3 runs to 14 residues. CDR1 and CDR2 from the germline V gene are SNHLY and FYNNEI. The CDR3 nucleotides read TGTGCCAGCAGTGAGGTCAGCACGAACACTGAAGCTTTCTTT. Translation: CASSEVSTNTEAFF.

The sample holds many counts of this clonotype. The chain uses TRBV2 and TRBJ1-3, with unresolved D. Deletions cut 8 bases from V and 0 bases from J, with 17 bases between. Germline V lookup: CDR1 SNHLY, CDR2 FYNNEI. The CDR3 runs 16 residues. CDR3 in DNA: TGTGCCAGCCAGTTGGCCATGACCTTCTCTGGAAACACCATATATTTT. Encoded protein: CASQLAMTFSGNTIYF.

V and J are TRBV6-5 and TRBJ1-5; D call uncertain. This CDR3 region has 12 residues. Deletions cut 7 bases from V and 7 bases from J, with 11 bases between. Germline V lookup: CDR1 MNHEY, CDR2 SVGAGI. The CDR3 region is CASTSRGQPQHF. CDR3 DNA sequence: TGTGCCAGCACTAGCCGGGGACAGCCCCAGCATTTT.

This clonotype was detected many times. The rearrangement joins TRBV7-9 to TRBJ2-5; no firm D call. Trimming took off 2 bases at V and 5 bases at J, with 3 bases between the two ends. Per germline, CDR1 SEHNR and CDR2 FQNEAQ (reference sequence). The CDR3 has 11 amino acids. For the CDR3, the DNA is TGTGCCAGCAGCTTATCGGAGACCCAGTACTTC. Encoded protein: CASSLSETQYF.

This clonotype was counted at least ten times. V and J are TRBV5-1 and TRBJ2-1, with TRBD2 identical over 7 bases. J gave up 3 bases and V 0 bases, and 6 bases lay outside the gene matches. This CDR3 comprises 16 residues. Per the germline V gene, CDR1 is SGHRS and CDR2 is YFSETQ. CDR3 bases: TGCGCCAGCAGCTTGGTCGCTAGCGGACTCTACAATGAGCAGTTCTTC. This gives the protein CASSLVASGLYNEQFF.

This clonotype was observed at least ten times. CDR3 in amino acids: CASSRGRTTPDTQYF. In DNA form, the CDR3 reads TGTGCCAGCAGCCGAGGACGCACGACCCCAGATACGCAGTATTTT. The chain is built from TRBV7-8 and TRBJ2-3; no clear D gene. Germline V gene sequence: CDR1 SGHVS, CDR2 FQNEAQ. Trimming removed 5 bases at V and 4 bases at J, with 16 bases between. This CDR3 comprises 15 residues.

In this sample, this clonotype turned up many times. This chain links TRBV20-1 with TRBJ2-2; 10 positions agree with TRBD1. This CDR3 spans 15 amino acids. Unmatched junction bases numbered 10, after V lost 6 bases and J lost 6 bases. Per the germline V gene, CDR1 is DFQATT and CDR2 is SNEGSKA (reference sequence). DNA for the CDR3: TGCAGTGCCATAAATTCGGACAGGGGGGCCGGGGAGCTGTTTTTT. Protein: CSAINSDRGAGELFF.

This clonotype was counted a few times. The J gene is TRBJ2-1, the V gene TRBV5-6, with D unclear. CDR3 length: 13 amino acids. The germline V gene encodes CDR1 SGHDT and CDR2 YYEEEE. V lost 0 bases to trimming and J lost 6 bases, with 7 bases between them. Here the CDR3 reads CASSLVVFNEQFF. Written as DNA, the CDR3 is TGTGCCAGCAGCTTGGTAGTATTCAATGAGCAGTTCTTC.

This clonotype was picked up a small number of times. The chain is built from TRBV6-1 and TRBJ2-7, with TRBD1 identical over 7 bases. This CDR3 contains 15 residues. The V gene's germline CDR1 is MNHNS and CDR2 SASEGT. Germline trimming cut 3 bases from V and 1 base from J; bases unmatched to any gene: 6. This chain's CDR3 is CASSEAGGLSYEQYF. CDR3 nucleotide sequence: TGTGCCAGCAGTGAGGCAGGGGGTCTATCCTACGAGCAGTACTTC.

There are many counts of this clonotype. The chain links TRBV7-2 to TRBJ2-7; D may be TRBD2 (6 bases). Germline V gene sequence: CDR1 SGHTA, CDR2 FQGNSA. This CDR3 contains 15 residues. Trimming stripped 4 bases from V and 2 bases from J, with 15 bases between. The CDR3 region has the DNA TGTGCCAGCAGCTCGTCGGGACTCCCGCCCTACGAGCAGTACTTC. Amino acids: CASSSSGLPPYEQYF.

Ten or more counts support this clonotype. V is TRBV11-2 and J is TRBJ1-1; no clear D gene. Looked up from germline, CDR1 is SGHAT and CDR2 is FQNNGV. The CDR3 loop spans 15 amino acids. Trimming took 3 bases from V and 0 from J, leaving 11 bases between them. The CDR3 DNA follows: TGTGCCAGCAGCTTGAAGCTTCTCATGAACACTGAAGCTTTCTTT. This translates into CASSLKLLMNTEAFF.

Only a few counts were recorded for this clonotype. The CDR3 DNA is TGCAGTGCTAGGCACGGGACTAACACCTACGAGCAGTACTTC. It yields the protein CSARHGTNTYEQYF. The rearrangement uses TRBV20-1 and TRBJ2-7; 7 bases are shared with TRBD2. V gave up 3 bases and J gave up 2 bases; unmatched junction bases: 7. This CDR3 contains 14 residues. Germline V gene data show CDR1 as DFQATT and CDR2 as SNEGSKA (reference sequence).